By frequency, the clone carrying this T cell receptor beta chain registers medium-sized. Its antigen remains unknown. This entry is derived from a study of CXCR3-negative and CXCR3-positive naive CD8 T cells. Study results and caveats: More hydrophobic TRB CDR3s occurred in CXCR3-positive than in CXCR3-negative naive cells.

Each TRB cDNA library was prepared by 5' RACE (with UMI labels). TCRdb reprocessed the 5' RACE reads and stores each CDR3 protein as one record, lacking DNA. The sample has 7,000 to 7,500 distinct CDR3 sequences. Germline lookup yields CDR1 MNHEY and CDR2 SMNVEV (reference sequence). This CDR3 contains 14 residues. Material for sequencing was naive CXCR3+ CD8+ T cells from blood. Subset of the sample: CD45RO-CCR7+CD27+CD95- naive CD8+ T cells expressing CXCR3 (TNR3+). This TCR came from a human donor in good health. Some clones in this sample may be carry-over from other donors' samples. The V gene is TRBV27, the J gene TRBJ1-5; TCRdb's D call, TRBD1, is unchecked because there is no DNA. This chain's CDR3 is CASSFTGSNQPQHF.